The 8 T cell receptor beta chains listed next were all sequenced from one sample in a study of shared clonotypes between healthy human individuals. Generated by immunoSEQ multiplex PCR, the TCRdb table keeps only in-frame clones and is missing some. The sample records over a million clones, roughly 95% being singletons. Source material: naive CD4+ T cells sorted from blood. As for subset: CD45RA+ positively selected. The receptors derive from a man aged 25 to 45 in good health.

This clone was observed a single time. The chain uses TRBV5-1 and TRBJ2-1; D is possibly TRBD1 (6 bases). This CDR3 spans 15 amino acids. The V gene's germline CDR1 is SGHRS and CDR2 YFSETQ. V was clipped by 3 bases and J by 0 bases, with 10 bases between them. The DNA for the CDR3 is TGCGCCAGCAGCTACAGGGAAAGCTCCTACAATGAGCAGTTCTTC. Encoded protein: CASSYRESSYNEQFF.

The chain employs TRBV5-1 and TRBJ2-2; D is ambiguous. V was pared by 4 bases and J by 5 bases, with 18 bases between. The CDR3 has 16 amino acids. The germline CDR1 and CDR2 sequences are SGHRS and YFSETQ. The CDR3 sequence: CASSLEWGLPTGELFF. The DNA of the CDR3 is TGCGCCAGCAGCCTGGAGTGGGGTCTACCTACCGGGGAGCTGTTTTTT.

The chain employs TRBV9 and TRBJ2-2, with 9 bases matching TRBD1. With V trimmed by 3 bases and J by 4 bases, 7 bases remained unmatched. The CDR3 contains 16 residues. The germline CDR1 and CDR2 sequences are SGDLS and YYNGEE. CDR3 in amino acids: CASSGGTGRLTGELFF. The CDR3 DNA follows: TGTGCCAGCAGCGGAGGGACAGGGAGGCTCACCGGGGAGCTGTTTTTT.

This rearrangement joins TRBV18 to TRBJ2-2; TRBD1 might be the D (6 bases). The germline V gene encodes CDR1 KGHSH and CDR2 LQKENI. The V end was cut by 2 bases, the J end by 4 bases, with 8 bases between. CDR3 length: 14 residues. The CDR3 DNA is TGTGCCAGCTCACCAACAGGGCGCACCGGGGAGCTGTTTTTT. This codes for CASSPTGRTGELFF.

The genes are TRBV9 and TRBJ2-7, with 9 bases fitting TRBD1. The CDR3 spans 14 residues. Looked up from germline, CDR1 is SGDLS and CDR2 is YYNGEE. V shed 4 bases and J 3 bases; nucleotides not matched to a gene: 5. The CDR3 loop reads CASSPGTGYYEQYF. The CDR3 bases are TGTGCCAGCAGCCCCGGGACAGGGTACTACGAGCAGTACTTC.

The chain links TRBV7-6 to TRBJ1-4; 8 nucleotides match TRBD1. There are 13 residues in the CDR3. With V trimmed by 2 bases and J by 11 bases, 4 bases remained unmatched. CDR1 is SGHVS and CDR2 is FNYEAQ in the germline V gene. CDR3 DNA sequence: TGTGCCAGCAGCTTAAGACAGGGGAGTAAACTGTTTTTT. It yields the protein CASSLRQGSKLFF. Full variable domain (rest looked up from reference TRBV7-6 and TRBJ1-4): GAGVSQSPRYKVTKRGQDVALRCDPISGHVSLYWYRQALGQGPEFLTYFNYEAQQDKSGLPNDRFSAERPEGSISTLTIQRTEQRDSAMYRCASSLRQGSKLFFGSGTQLSVL.

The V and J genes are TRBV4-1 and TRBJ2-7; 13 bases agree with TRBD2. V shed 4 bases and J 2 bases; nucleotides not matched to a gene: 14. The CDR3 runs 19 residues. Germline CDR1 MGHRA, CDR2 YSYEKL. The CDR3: CASSPRLAGGDFLTYEQYF. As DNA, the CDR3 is TGCGCCAGCAGCCCTAGACTAGCGGGAGGTGATTTCCTAACCTACGAGCAGTACTTC.

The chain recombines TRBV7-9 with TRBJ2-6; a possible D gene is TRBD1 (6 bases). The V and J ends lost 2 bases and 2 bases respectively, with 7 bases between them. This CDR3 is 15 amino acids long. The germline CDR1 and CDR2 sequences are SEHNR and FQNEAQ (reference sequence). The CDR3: CASSLWTAGANVLTF. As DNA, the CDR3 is TGTGCCAGCAGCTTATGGACAGCTGGGGCCAACGTCCTGACTTTC.